Below, 16 T cell receptor beta chains from the same sample are listed, as sequenced in a study of T cells after yellow fever vaccination. TCRdb ran MiXCR on the 5' RACE reads and lists one entry per CDR3 protein. The sample carries more than 65,000 distinct CDR3 sequences, approximately 6.2% recorded once. The input for sequencing was CD4+ T cells sorted from PBMCs, taken less than 18 days after the first yellow fever vaccination. The receptors derive from a man between 18 and 29 years old who received the YFV17D yellow fever vaccine.

This clonotype has ten or more counts. This chain uses TRBV2 with TRBJ1-4, with TRBD1 identical over 8 bases. The CDR3 totals 15 residues. The V segment lost 6 bases and the J segment 2 bases; nucleotides outside the gene matches: 5. Germline V CDR1 and CDR2: SNHLY, FYNNEI. The CDR3 protein is CASRAGGRTNEKLFF. CDR3 DNA sequence: TGTGCCAGCAGGGCAGGGGGCCGGACTAATGAAAAACTGTTTTTT.

This clonotype was found many times. The chain couples TRBV5-1 to TRBJ2-7; 10 bases fit TRBD1. V shed 4 bases and J 5 bases; nucleotides not matched to a gene: 6. CDR3 length equals 14 residues. The V gene's germline CDR1 is SGHRS and CDR2 YFSETQ. The CDR3 sequence: CASSEGQGIHEQYF. The DNA for the CDR3 is TGCGCCAGCAGCGAGGGACAGGGGATCCACGAGCAGTACTTC.

Details on this clonotype: This could be a read error, since a much larger clone is one nucleotide away. The V call is TRBV15, the J call TRBJ2-5; D gene uncertain. The CDR3 contains 15 residues. V lost 0 bases to trimming and J lost 3 bases, with 11 bases between them. Germline V lookup: CDR1 LNHNV, CDR2 YYDKDF (reference sequence). CDR3 nucleotides: TGTGCCACCAGCAGAGATCTGGTTTCTAAAGAGACCCAGTACTTC. It encodes CATSRDLVSKETQYF.

This clonotype was detected ten times or more. J is TRBJ2-2 and V is TRBV6-4, with no clear D. Germline CDR1 and CDR2: MRHNA and SNTAGT. The CDR3 has 13 amino acids. Trimming took off 2 bases at V and 3 bases at J, with 4 bases between the two ends. As DNA, the CDR3 is TGTGCCAGCAGTGACAGGGACACCGGGGAGCTGTTTTTT. Protein product: CASSDRDTGELFF.

The chain recombines TRBV11-2 with TRBJ2-2; 10 bases fit TRBD2. J lost 4 bases, V lost 4 bases, and 6 bases had no gene match. This CDR3 has 16 residues. Germline CDR1 SGHAT, CDR2 FQNNGV. In DNA, the CDR3 is TGTGCCAGCAGCTCAATAGCGGGGGGACGCACCGGGGAGCTGTTTTTT. Translated: CASSSIAGGRTGELFF.

This clonotype was seen repeatedly, ten times or more. The chain links TRBV4-3 to TRBJ1-2; a possible D gene is TRBD1 (5 bases). The germline V gene has CDR1 LGHNA and CDR2 YSLEER. This CDR3 is 15 amino acids long. V dropped 0 bases and J dropped 4 bases, with 12 bases sitting between them. The CDR3 DNA follows: TGCGCCAGCAGCCAAGATGCCCAGGGTCCCTATGGCTACACCTTC. The encoded protein is CASSQDAQGPYGYTF.

This clonotype showed up many times. This sequence joins TRBV15 and TRBJ1-5; D uncertain. V was cut by 0 bases and J by 7 bases, with 10 bases left in between. The germline CDR1 and CDR2 sequences are LNHNV and YYDKDF (reference sequence). CDR3 length equals 14 residues. The CDR3, as DNA: TGTGCCACCAGCAGAGATCGTCTTTTCCAGCCCCAGCATTTT. Protein sequence: CATSRDRLFQPQHF. Complete variable domain (other parts from reference TRBV15 and TRBJ1-5): DAMVIQNPRYQVTQFGKPVTLSCSQTLNHNVMYWYQQKSSQAPKLLFHYYDKDFNNEADTPDNFQSRRPNTSFCFLDIRSPGLGDTAMYLCATSRDRLFQPQHFGDGTRLSIL.

This clonotype was seen a handful of times. This rearrangement joins TRBV5-1 to TRBJ2-2; 11 bases are a match to TRBD2. CDR1 and CDR2 from the germline V gene are SGHRS and YFSETQ. The J segment lost 8 bases and the V segment lost 1 base, leaving 10 bases of the junction unmatched. The CDR3 has 17 residues. The DNA for the CDR3 is TGCGCCAGCAGCTTGTCAACTAGCGGGGGCCCAGGTGGGGAGCTGTTTTTT. Its protein is CASSLSTSGGPGGELFF.

This clonotype has only a few counts. The V gene is TRBV7-2, the J gene TRBJ1-4; D call uncertain. Trimming removed 4 bases from V and 4 bases from J, with 16 bases in between. This CDR3 region has 16 residues. The germline gives CDR1 SGHTA, CDR2 FQGNSA. CDR3 sequence: CASSSPPGRSNEKLFF. DNA for the CDR3: TGTGCCAGCAGCTCGCCCCCCGGGAGAAGTAATGAAAAACTGTTTTTT.

Of note for this clonotype: A much larger clone lies one base from this, so it may be a read error. The rearrangement links TRBV4-2 to TRBJ2-5; possibly TRBD1 or TRBD2 for D (5 bases each). Germline V gene sequence: CDR1 LGHNA, CDR2 YNFKEQ. The CDR3 sequence is 14 residues long. The CDR3 DNA reads TGTGCCGGCAGCCAAGCGGCAGGGAGAGAGACCCAGTACTTC. Amino acid sequence: CAGSQAAGRETQYF.

At least ten counts were recorded for this clonotype. In DNA form, the CDR3 reads TGCAGTGCTAACCACAGGCTAGCGGGGGTTGACATTCAGTACTTC. Translation: CSANHRLAGVDIQYF. This chain joins TRBV20-1 and TRBJ2-4, with 10 nucleotides matching TRBD2. V was clipped by 4 bases and J by 8 bases; unmatched bases: 11. The CDR3 contains 15 residues. CDR1 and CDR2 from the germline V gene are DFQATT and SNEGSKA (reference sequence).

This clonotype was seen ten or more times. The chain uses TRBV6-2 or TRBV6-3 and TRBJ2-7, with 8 positions matching TRBD1. In germline, CDR1 is MNHEY, CDR2 SVGEGT. The CDR3 sequence is 15 residues long. V gave up 8 bases and J gave up 6 bases; unmatched junction bases: 15. The CDR3 reads CASGEPGQVAGEQYV. For the CDR3, the DNA is TGTGCCAGCGGTGAACCGGGACAGGTCGCCGGCGAGCAGTACGTC.

At least ten counts were recorded for this clonotype. This rearrangement joins TRBV12-3 or TRBV12-4 to TRBJ1-5, with 9 nucleotides matching TRBD1. The CDR3 runs to 14 residues. V was pared by 6 bases and J by 1 base, with 1 base of the junction left unmatched. The CDR3 DNA sequence: TGTGCCAGCAGACAGGGGGCCAGCAATCAGCCCCAGCATTTT. This sequence encodes CASRQGASNQPQHF.

This clonotype was found many times. The gene calls are TRBV5-1 and TRBJ2-1, with 7 bases fitting TRBD2. J was trimmed by 4 bases and V by 4 bases; bases with no gene match: 2. The CDR3 length is 13 residues. Germline V gives CDR1 SGHRS, CDR2 YFSETQ. This CDR3 is CASSRGEYNEQFF. In DNA form, the CDR3 reads TGCGCCAGCAGCCGGGGGGAGTACAATGAGCAGTTCTTC. The complete variable domain, with remaining parts taken from reference TRBV5-1 and TRBJ2-1, reads KAGVTQTPRYLIKTRGQQVTLSCSPISGHRSVSWYQQTPGQGLQFLFEYFSETQRNKGNFPGRFSGRQFSNSRSEMNVSTLELGDSALYLCASSRGEYNEQFFGPGTRLTVL.

The rearrangement joins TRBV7-8 to TRBJ1-2; D gene unclear. Germline CDR1 and CDR2: SGHVS and FQNEAQ. The CDR3 is 21 residues long. Trimming removed 1 base at V and 5 bases at J, with 32 bases between. For the CDR3, the DNA is TGTGCCAGCAGCTTAGGGGCCCTGGATCTTATGCGCCGTTATGGGCCATATGGCTACACCTTC. Translation gives CASSLGALDLMRRYGPYGYTF.

The genes are TRBV5-1 and TRBJ1-1, with 8 nucleotides matching TRBD1. Unmatched junction bases numbered 3, after V lost 2 bases and J lost 0 bases. The CDR3 spans 15 residues. The V gene's germline CDR1 is SGHRS and CDR2 YFSETQ. The CDR3 loop is CASSLLDRVNTEAFF. The CDR3 DNA sequence: TGCGCCAGCAGCTTATTGGACAGGGTGAACACTGAAGCTTTCTTT. Combining the CDR3 with reference TRBV5-1 and TRBJ1-1 gives the whole variable domain KAGVTQTPRYLIKTRGQQVTLSCSPISGHRSVSWYQQTPGQGLQFLFEYFSETQRNKGNFPGRFSGRQFSNSRSEMNVSTLELGDSALYLCASSLLDRVNTEAFFGQGTRLTVV.